These T cell receptor beta chains were read from a single sample in a study of cytomegalovirus exposure and HLA in healthy donors. This table comes from immunoSEQ multiplex PCR, and its TCRdb copy is limited to in-frame clones, with some not included. The table includes fewer than 95,000 clones, 85% detected once. Sequenced input: PBMCs. These receptors came from a man between 40 and 49 years old in good health and CMV-seropositive. Both conserved end residues are part of each CDR3. The order of the fields is J gene, clone size, V gene, CDR3 protein. Some rows mark clone size as missing; the rest say once, few, many or name a class of expanded clone.

TRBJ1-5,few,TRBV5-1,CASWRGGHQPQHF
TRBJ2-3,-,TRBV6-5,CASSLAGGSTDTQYF
TRBJ1-2,-,TRBV19,CARGTGYPNYGYTF
TRBJ2-7,once,TRBV18,CASSPPGQPYEQCF
TRBJ2-7,once,TRBV6-5,CASSWTGPYEQYF
TRBJ2-5,-,TRBV18,CASSPARGRETQYF
TRBJ2-2,-,TRBV2,CASSNLGITGELFF
TRBJ2-5,-,TRBV4-1,CASSPGQGLETQYF
TRBJ2-3,-,TRBV5-1,CASSLGQTSTDTQYF
TRBJ2-5,-,TRBV27,CASSLSYRRAGGLQETQYF